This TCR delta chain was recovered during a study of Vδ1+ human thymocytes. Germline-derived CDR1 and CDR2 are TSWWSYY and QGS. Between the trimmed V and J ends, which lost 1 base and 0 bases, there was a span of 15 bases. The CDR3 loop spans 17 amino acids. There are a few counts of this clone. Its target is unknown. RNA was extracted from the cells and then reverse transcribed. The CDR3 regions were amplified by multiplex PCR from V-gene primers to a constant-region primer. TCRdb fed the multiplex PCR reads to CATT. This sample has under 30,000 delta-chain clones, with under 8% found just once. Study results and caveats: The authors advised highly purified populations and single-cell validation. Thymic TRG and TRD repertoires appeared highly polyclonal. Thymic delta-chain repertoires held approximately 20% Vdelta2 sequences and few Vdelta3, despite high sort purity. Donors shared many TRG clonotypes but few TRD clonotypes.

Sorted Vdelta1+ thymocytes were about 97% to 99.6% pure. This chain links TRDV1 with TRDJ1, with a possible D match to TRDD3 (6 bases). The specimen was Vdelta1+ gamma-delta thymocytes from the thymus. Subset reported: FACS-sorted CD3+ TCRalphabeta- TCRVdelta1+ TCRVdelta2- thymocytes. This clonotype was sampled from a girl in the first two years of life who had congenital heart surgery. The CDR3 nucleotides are TGTGCTCTTGGGGAACCATACTGGGCGCCTTACACCGATAAACTCATCTTT. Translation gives CALGEPYWAPYTDKLIF.